These T cell receptor beta chains were read from a single sample in a study of T cell repertoires in ileal Crohn's disease. This table comes from immunoSEQ multiplex PCR, and its TCRdb copy is limited to in-frame clones, with some not included. The top ten clones hold around 6.5% of a sample with about 11,000 clones, more than 65% of them seen once. What was sequenced was ileal tissue. These receptors were obtained from an adult with Crohn's disease. Both conserved end residues are part of each CDR3. The D gene is left open where the match is weak. The listing skips clone size in some rows; elsewhere it reads once, few, many or a size class.

TGTGCCAGCACCACCGCCGGGGACAGGGGGGAAAAACTGTTTTTT,CASTTAGDRGEKLFF,TRBJ1-4,TRBV6-6,TRBD1,few
TGTGCCAGTAGTATAACCCGGGACACCCAATCTAATCAGCCCCAGCATTTT,CASSITRDTQSNQPQHF,TRBJ1-5,TRBV19,.,.
TGTGCCAGCAGCTTACGGCCCCGGGACAGGGGCCACGAGCAGTACTTC,CASSLRPRDRGHEQYF,TRBJ2-7,TRBV11-2,TRBD1,.
TGTGCCAGTAGTCATCCCGGGGAGCTGTTTTTT,CASSHPGELFF,TRBJ2-2,TRBV19,.,.
TGCGCCAGCAGCCCTAATCCGAGCTCCTACAATGAGCAGTTCTTC,CASSPNPSSYNEQFF,TRBJ2-1,TRBV5-1,.,.
TGTGCCAGCAGCTCGGGACAGTCAGGGTCACCCCTCCACTTT,CASSSGQSGSPLHF,TRBJ1-6,TRBV6-6,TRBD1,large
TGTGCCAGCAGTGACCCACAGGGGGTAGGGCCCTATGGCTACACCTTC,CASSDPQGVGPYGYTF,TRBJ1-2,TRBV6-1,TRBD1,.
TGCAGCGGCGGGACCTGGGGCACTGAAGCTTTCTTT,CSGGTWGTEAFF,TRBJ1-1,TRBV29-1,.,.
TGCGCCAGCAGCTTAAATCCCGGGACTAGCGGCAATGAGCAGTTCTTC,CASSLNPGTSGNEQFF,TRBJ2-1,TRBV5-1,TRBD2,.
TGTGCCAGCAGTTTTGGCGGGTCCTACGAGCAGTACTTC,CASSFGGSYEQYF,TRBJ2-7,TRBV28,.,.
TGTGCCAGCAGCTTGCTAGTGGCCTACGAGCAGTACTTC,CASSLLVAYEQYF,TRBJ2-7,TRBV11-2,.,.
TGCGCCAGCAGCCGTGAGGTGATGGGAGCTAATGAAAAACTGTTTTTT,CASSREVMGANEKLFF,TRBJ1-4,TRBV5-1,.,few
TGTGCCAGCTCACCGGCCGCGCGGAATTCCTACGAGCAGTACTTC,CASSPAARNSYEQYF,TRBJ2-7,TRBV18,.,.
TGTGCCAGCAGCTTAGCCCCTAGCGGGGGGGCAAACGGGGAGCTGTTTTTT,CASSLAPSGGANGELFF,TRBJ2-2,TRBV9,TRBD2,.
TGTGCCATCAGTGTAGGAGGGCTGAAAACCTACGAGCAGTACTTC,CAISVGGLKTYEQYF,TRBJ2-7,TRBV10-3,.,.
TGTGCCAGTAGTGTAGGACATTTCGCGGGCGAGCAGTACTTC,CASSVGHFAGEQYF,TRBJ2-7,TRBV19,.,few
TGTGCCAGCAGGGCTTGGGAGACCCAGTACTTC,CASRAWETQYF,TRBJ2-5,TRBV6-1,.,once
TGCGCCAGCAGCGTCCGACCCCCGGGACTTAATGAAAAACTGTTTTTT,CASSVRPPGLNEKLFF,TRBJ1-4,TRBV5-1,.,few
TGTGCCAGCAGCCCCCTAGCGGGGGGGCGGAGCACCGGGGAGCTGTTTTTT,CASSPLAGGRSTGELFF,TRBJ2-2,TRBV2,TRBD2,once
TGTGCCAGCAGCGCGGGGACAGGCTACACCGGGGAGCTGTTTTTT,CASSAGTGYTGELFF,TRBJ2-2,TRBV11-2,TRBD1,.
TGTGCCAGGCGGCCCCCCGGAGCGGGGGGTGCAGATACGCAGTATTTT,CARRPPGAGGADTQYF,TRBJ2-3,TRBV2,TRBD2,few
TGTGCCAGCCGGAGGGTAGCCCTCGAGCAGTACTTC,CASRRVALEQYF,TRBJ2-7,TRBV2,.,.
TGTGCCAGCAGTTTCGGAAACAGACAGGAGCAGTTCTTC,CASSFGNRQEQFF,TRBJ2-1,TRBV28,.,.
TGCGCCAGCAGTGAAGGCAGCGGGGGGGCCGGGTTTCCAGATACGCAGTATTTT,CASSEGSGGAGFPDTQYF,TRBJ2-3,TRBV10-1,TRBD2,.
TGTGCCAGCAGCGGGACAGGGGGGACAACTAATGAAAAACTGTTTTTT,CASSGTGGTTNEKLFF,TRBJ1-4,TRBV14,TRBD1,once
TGTGCCAGCAGCTTATCGTTCCTCAACCGGGGCACCTTC,CASSLSFLNRGTF,TRBJ1-2,TRBV7-9,.,.
TGTGCCAGCAGTGAATTGGGGATAACGACAGGGGCTCGGAGCGAGCAGTACTTC,CASSELGITTGARSEQYF,TRBJ2-7,TRBV25-1,TRBD1,.
TGTGCCAGCAGCCGGACAGGGGGCGACTATGGCTACACCTTC,CASSRTGGDYGYTF,TRBJ1-2,TRBV7-8,TRBD1,.
TGCGCCAGCAGCCTTGAGGTTAATCAGCCCCAGCATTTT,CASSLEVNQPQHF,TRBJ1-5,TRBV5-1,.,.
TGCGCCAGCAGGCCTACTCTAGGTTCCTACAATGAGCAGTTCTTC,CASRPTLGSYNEQFF,TRBJ2-1,TRBV10-1,.,.
TGTGCCTGGACCCTATCGTACGATTCACCCCTCCACTTT,CAWTLSYDSPLHF,TRBJ1-6,TRBV30,.,.
TGTGCCAGCTCACCAAGGACAGGCTACGAGCAGTACTTC,CASSPRTGYEQYF,TRBJ2-7,TRBV18,TRBD1,.
TGTGCCAGCAGCGTAGGGGGGACTAACAAGCAGTACTTC,CASSVGGTNKQYF,TRBJ2-7,TRBV9,TRBD2,.
TGCGCCAGCAGCCAGACCAAACACAGGGTCATAAGTTCACCCCTCCACTTT,CASSQTKHRVISSPLHF,TRBJ1-6,TRBV4-1,.,.
TGTGCCAGCAGCGTAGCGGAAAGGAGATCCCAGTTCTTC,CASSVAERRSQFF,TRBJ2-1,TRBV9,.,.
TGTGCCAGCTCACCGGGACAGGGAGGGTACCAAGAGACCCAGTACTTC,CASSPGQGGYQETQYF,TRBJ2-5,TRBV18,TRBD1,.
TGTGCCAGCAGCGTCATGAACACTGAAGCTTTCTTT,CASSVMNTEAFF,TRBJ1-1,TRBV7-9,.,.
TGCGCCAGCAGCCAAGCCTCACAGGGGGGAGGCGGGCAGTTCTTC,CASSQASQGGGGQFF,TRBJ2-1,TRBV4-1,TRBD1,.
TGTGCCAGTAGTATGCACAGGGTACGGAACACTGAAGCTTTCTTT,CASSMHRVRNTEAFF,TRBJ1-1,TRBV19,.,few
TGTGCCAGTAGTATTTGGGAACAGGCGAATCAGCCCCAGCATTTT,CASSIWEQANQPQHF,TRBJ1-5,TRBV19,.,.
TGTGCCAGCAGTTTATTGGGGGCGGAACTATATGGCTACACCTTC,CASSLLGAELYGYTF,TRBJ1-2,TRBV28,.,.
TGTGCCAGCAGCTCAAGTGCACAGGGGTCGGGGGAGACCCAGTACTTC,CASSSSAQGSGETQYF,TRBJ2-5,TRBV13,TRBD1,.
TGCGCCAGCAGCTCGACAATTTCAGACAGGGTGGTTGGTAATTCACCCCTCCACTTT,CASSSTISDRVVGNSPLHF,TRBJ1-6,TRBV5-1,TRBD1,.
TGCGCCAGCAGCCAGATGGGACTTTATGGCTACACCTTC,CASSQMGLYGYTF,TRBJ1-2,TRBV4-1,.,.
TGCGCCAGCAGCTTGGGGCAGGGGCGCAACTATGGCTACACCTTC,CASSLGQGRNYGYTF,TRBJ1-2,TRBV5-1,.,.
TGTGCCAGCAGCTCAACAGGGGGCGCGGACTATGGCTACACCTTC,CASSSTGGADYGYTF,TRBJ1-2,TRBV7-6,TRBD1,.
TGTGCCAGCAGCTTGGGACAGGGAAACATTCAGTACTTC,CASSLGQGNIQYF,TRBJ2-4,TRBV7-9,TRBD1,once
TGTGCCAGCAGCAACGGGTGGGCCGGGGAGCTGTTTTTT,CASSNGWAGELFF,TRBJ2-2,TRBV7-9,.,.
TGTGCCAGCAGTGAGGACAGGGGGCCCTACGAGCAGTACTTC,CASSEDRGPYEQYF,TRBJ2-7,TRBV2,TRBD1,.